These T cell receptor beta chains were read from a single sample in a study of cytomegalovirus exposure and HLA in healthy donors. Assay: immunoSEQ multiplex PCR; the TCRdb copy retains only in-frame clones and omits some. The data show 180,000 or so clones, with roughly 79% seen just once and over 2.5% held by the top ten. Material: PBMCs. Source of these receptors: a male donor in good health and CMV-seronegative. The CDR3 runs from the conserved cysteine through the conserved F or W. A D gene is named only where the DNA matches it firmly. A row's size may be missing; if present it is once, few, many or a size class.

>TRBJ1-1|14|-|TRBD1|TRBV18
TGTGCCAGCTCACAGGTGACAGGGAGCACTGAAGCTTTCTTT
CASSQVTGSTEAFF
>TRBJ1-5|14|-|-|TRBV6-5
TGTGCCAGCAGTTACTCTCCAAGCAATCAGCCCCAGCATTTT
CASSYSPSNQPQHF
>TRBJ2-1|14|-|-|TRBV28
TGTGCCAGCAGTTTCCCCGGGGGATACAATGAGCAGTTCTTC
CASSFPGGYNEQFF
>TRBJ2-5|15|-|-|TRBV6-5
TGTGCCAGCAGTTCCGTGGGGAGCCACCAAGAGACCCAGTACTTC
CASSSVGSHQETQYF
>TRBJ2-5|13|-|-|TRBV5-4
TGTGCCAGCAGCCTCGCGGCGCAAGAGACCCAGTACTTC
CASSLAAQETQYF
>TRBJ1-5|14|-|-|TRBV28
TGTGCCAGCAGTCTATTCTTAGGGGGACAGCCCCAGCATTTT
CASSLFLGGQPQHF
>TRBJ2-4|18|-|TRBD1|TRBV7-8
TGTGCCAGCAGCTTAGGAACAGGGGCAGGTCTAGCCAAAAACATTCAGTACTTC
CASSLGTGAGLAKNIQYF
>TRBJ2-7|14|once|TRBD2|TRBV6-1
TGTGCCAGCAGTCTGACTAGCGGGGCCTACGAGCAGTACTTC
CASSLTSGAYEQYF
>TRBJ1-1|16|-|TRBD1|TRBV28
TGTGCCAGCAGCTTAGTGACAGGGGGTACGAACACTGAAGCTTTCTTT
CASSLVTGGTNTEAFF
>TRBJ2-1|17|-|TRBD2|TRBV19
TGTGCCAGTAGTATAGGTGCGGGAGGGCCCTCCTACAATGAGCAGTTCTTC
CASSIGAGGPSYNEQFF
>TRBJ1-1|14|-|-|TRBV6-5
TGTGCCAGCAGTAGCCAGGGCTACGGCACTGAAGCTTTCTTT
CASSSQGYGTEAFF
>TRBJ2-3|14|-|-|TRBV27
TGTGCCAGCAGTTTTGGTCTAGCGACAGATACGCAGTATTTT
CASSFGLATDTQYF
>TRBJ2-1|16|-|-|TRBV18
TGTGCCAGCTCACCGTCAGGACTCAGAGGTTCCAATGAGCAGTTCTTC
CASSPSGLRGSNEQFF
>TRBJ2-7|12|-|-|TRBV2
TGTGCCAGCACCAGAAACAACTACGAGCAGTACTTC
CASTRNNYEQYF
>TRBJ2-1|17|-|-|TRBV7-3
TGTGCCAGCAGCCTCGAAATTAGGGGGCTGGGGGGCAATGAGCAGTTCTTC
CASSLEIRGLGGNEQFF
>TRBJ2-7|11|-|-|TRBV28
TGTGCCAGCAGTCCCCTTTATGAGCAGTACTTC
CASSPLYEQYF
>TRBJ1-5|14|-|-|TRBV7-2
TGTGCCAGCAGCTTAACAGGGCCAAGTCAGCCCCAGCATTTT
CASSLTGPSQPQHF
>TRBJ2-1|15|once|TRBD2|TRBV9
TGTGCCAGCAGCGTAGTGTCTAGCGGGGGTAATGAGCAGTTCTTC
CASSVVSSGGNEQFF
>TRBJ2-4|18|-|TRBD2|TRBV4-1
TGCGCCAGCAGCCAGGCCCCGGGGGGACTACTAGCCAAAAACATTCAGTACTTC
CASSQAPGGLLAKNIQYF
>TRBJ2-7|14|-|TRBD1|TRBV7-9
TGTGCCAGCAGCACGAGGGACAGGGGCCACGAGCAGTACTTC
CASSTRDRGHEQYF
>TRBJ2-3|17|-|TRBD1|TRBV19
TGTGCCAGTAGTCCGATAGGGGGACAGGGCCTCACAGATACGCAGTATTTT
CASSPIGGQGLTDTQYF
>TRBJ1-4|15|-|TRBD1|TRBV6-5
TGTGCCAGCAGTTATTTGGGACAGCTAAATGAAAAACTGTTTTTT
CASSYLGQLNEKLFF
>TRBJ1-2|14|-|-|TRBV6-5
TGTGCCAGCAGTTACGAGGGATCTAACTATGGCTACACCTTC
CASSYEGSNYGYTF
>TRBJ2-3|19|few|TRBD2|TRBV9
TGTGCCAGCAGCGTTTCAGGTACTAGCGGGGGGAAAGCCCGCAATACGCAGTATTTT
CASSVSGTSGGKARNTQYF
>TRBJ1-4|15|-|-|TRBV28
TGTGCCAGCAGGTTGCCCGGGGGGTCGGGTGAAAAACTGTTTTTT
CASRLPGGSGEKLFF
>TRBJ1-2|15|-|TRBD1|TRBV6-1
TGTGCCAGCAGTATAGACAGGGACACTCACTATGGCTACACCTTC
CASSIDRDTHYGYTF
>TRBJ1-2|14|few|-|TRBV28
TGTGCCAGCAGGGGGCTGCATCTCTACTATGGCTACACCTTC
CASRGLHLYYGYTF
>TRBJ2-6|17|-|-|TRBV4-1
TGCGCCAGCAGCCGTGGCGGTTTTGTCTCTGGGGCCAACGTCCTGACTTTC
CASSRGGFVSGANVLTF
>TRBJ1-1|16|-|-|TRBV19
TGTGCCAGTAGTATCCGAGAGGGGGTCTACAGCGCTGAAGCTTTCTTT
CASSIREGVYSAEAFF
>TRBJ2-5|12|-|-|TRBV7-2
TGTGCCAGCCGCAGCGGTGAAGAGACCCAGTACTTC
CASRSGEETQYF
>TRBJ2-7|12|few|TRBD2|TRBV6-1
TGTACCAGCGGGTCGGGGGGGCACGAGCAGTACTTC
CTSGSGGHEQYF
>TRBJ1-1|14|-|TRBD1|TRBV10-2
TGCGCCAGCAGCCGGACAGGACTGAACACTGAAGCTTTCTTT
CASSRTGLNTEAFF
>TRBJ2-2|15|-|-|TRBV21-1
TGTGCCAGCAGCAAAGGACAGGGGGGGACCGGGGAGCTGTTTTTT
CASSKGQGGTGELFF
>TRBJ2-7|15|-|-|TRBV15
TGTGCCACCAGCAGAGAGTCAAAAGCCCCCTACGAGCAGTACTTC
CATSRESKAPYEQYF
>TRBJ1-4|16|once|-|TRBV6-5
TGTGCCAGCAGTTACGACCCCGGGACAACTAATGAAAAACTGTTTTTT
CASSYDPGTTNEKLFF
>TRBJ1-5|14|-|-|TRBV4-1
TGCGCCAGCAGCCAACGGCGGGTCAATCAGCCCCAGCATTTT
CASSQRRVNQPQHF
>TRBJ2-7|13|-|-|TRBV28
TGTGCCAGCAGTTTGGGACATAGCTACGAGCAGTACTTC
CASSLGHSYEQYF
>TRBJ1-2|14|once|-|TRBV12-5
TGTGCTAGTGGTTTGGGGGGCAGGGGCTATGGCTACACCTTC
CASGLGGRGYGYTF
>TRBJ2-5|13|-|-|TRBV25-1
TGTGCCAGCAGTGAATGGACGGAACAGGAGCAGTACTTC
CASSEWTEQEQYF
>TRBJ2-7|14|once|-|TRBV4-3
TGCGCCAGCAGCCAAGATCGGGGGGCGGGGGAGCAGTACTTC
CASSQDRGAGEQYF
>TRBJ1-1|12|-|-|TRBV2
TGTGCCAGCAGCAGGCTGAACACTGAAGCTTTCTTT
CASSRLNTEAFF
>TRBJ1-1|13|-|-|TRBV29-1
TGCAGCGACCCGACAGTACGTGGCTTTGAAGCTTTCTTT
CSDPTVRGFEAFF
>TRBJ2-1|15|-|TRBD2|TRBV4-2
TGTGCCAGCAGCCAGAGCGGGGGGGAGTACAATGAGCAGTTCTTC
CASSQSGGEYNEQFF
>TRBJ1-2|15|few|TRBD1|TRBV6-5
TGTGCCAGCAGTCCAAGACAGGGGTCGAACTATGGCTACACCTTC
CASSPRQGSNYGYTF
>TRBJ1-1|16|-|TRBD1|TRBV30
TGTGCCTGGAGTGTAGACAGGGTCGGGATGAACACTGAAGCTTTCTTT
CAWSVDRVGMNTEAFF
>TRBJ2-7|14|few|TRBD1|TRBV9
TGTGCCAGCAGCCCCGCAGGGGGCGGCTCCGAGCAGTACTTC
CASSPAGGGSEQYF
>TRBJ1-1|14|few|-|TRBV28
TGTGCCAGCAGGGGTCAGGAGGTGGCGCCTGAAGCTTTCTTT
CASRGQEVAPEAFF
>TRBJ2-2|14|-|-|TRBV6-5
TGTGCCAGCAGTTTGCTGAGGTATTCCGGGGAGCTGTTTTTT
CASSLLRYSGELFF
>TRBJ2-3|12|-|-|TRBV30
TGTGCCTGGAGTCCCCCCTCAGATACGCAGTATTTT
CAWSPPSDTQYF
>TRBJ2-6|16|-|-|TRBV6-5
TGTGCCAGCAGTTACTCCCGAGACTCTGGGGCCAACGTCCTGACTTTC
CASSYSRDSGANVLTF
>TRBJ2-5|14|few|TRBD2|TRBV7-8
TGTGCCAGCAGCTTAGATAATGCTAGCGGGAGATTATACTTC
CASSLDNASGRLYF
>TRBJ1-1|13|-|TRBD1|TRBV19
TGTGCCAGTACCGCGACAGGGGGCAATGTGGCTTTCTTT
CASTATGGNVAFF
>TRBJ1-5|10|-|-|TRBV6-1
TGTGCCAGCGTTGCAGTCCGCATTCATTTT
CASVAVRIHF